The 20 T cell receptor beta chains listed next were all sequenced from one sample in a study of regulatory T cells in long-lasting Graves disease. Time point described: newly diagnosed GD, antithyroid drugs for less than 3 months. Construction of the TCR library relied on RNA isolated from PBMCs. The TCR beta library used iRepertoire HTBI primers with Arm-PCR amplification of CDR3. TCRdb used MiXCR to reprocess the multiplex PCR reads, holding one entry per CDR3 protein. The table includes roughly 530,000 distinct CDR3 sequences, about 16% detected once. This sample also appeared in a second study, on T cells in Graves' hyperthyroidism and ophthalmopathy.

The specimen was peripheral blood mononuclear cells (PBMCs), collected at new diagnosis, from a patient treated with antithyroid drugs. All receptors derive from a woman aged 35-60 years with Graves disease.

This clonotype was found a few times. The chain couples TRBV5-4 to TRBJ2-5, with 14 bases matching TRBD2. The J segment lost 4 bases and the V segment lost 0 bases, leaving 2 bases of the junction unmatched. This CDR3 contains 16 residues. Per germline, CDR1 SGHNT and CDR2 YYREEE (reference sequence). The CDR3 protein is CASSLGGTSGGETQYF. The CDR3 DNA reads TGTGCCAGCAGCTTGGGTGGGACTAGCGGGGGAGAGACCCAGTACTTC.

Concerning this clonotype itself: A clone one base away is much larger, so this may be a read error. The chain recombines TRBV2 with TRBJ1-5; D not certain. The V gene's germline CDR1 is SNHLY and CDR2 FYNNEI. The CDR3 has 13 amino acids. The CDR3 bases are TGTGCCAGCAGTGATGTGCAAGTCCAGCCCCACCATTTT. It is translated as CASSDVQVQPHHF.

In this sample, this clonotype turned up many times. The V call is TRBV2, the J call TRBJ2-3; weak D call: TRBD2 (6 bases). The length of the CDR3 is 15 residues. The V gene lost 7 bases and the J gene lost 0 bases, with 14 bases spanning the gap. The germline gives CDR1 SNHLY, CDR2 FYNNEI. The CDR3 nucleotides read TGTGCCAGCACCCTATCCGGGACTAGCACAGATACGCAGTATTTT. Its protein product is CASTLSGTSTDTQYF.

The J gene is TRBJ2-5, the V gene TRBV30; possible D gene TRBD2, 6 bases. Per germline, CDR1 GTSNPN and CDR2 SVGIG (reference sequence). This CDR3 has 10 amino acids. Trimming pared 5 bases from V and 5 bases from J, leaving 6 bases between. Here the CDR3 reads CAWGGETQYF. The CDR3 region has the DNA TGTGCCTGGGGGGGGGAGACCCAGTACTTC.

The chain combines TRBV4-2 with TRBJ2-7; TRBD2 aligns across 9 bases. In germline, CDR1 is LGHNA, CDR2 YNFKEQ. The V segment lost 3 bases and the J segment 3 bases; nucleotides outside the gene matches: 6. This CDR3 has 15 amino acids. CDR3 region: CASSQHSGGNYEQYF. The CDR3 DNA reads as TGTGCCAGCAGCCAGCATAGCGGGGGCAACTACGAGCAGTACTTC.

The gene calls are TRBV13 and TRBJ1-1; a weak D match, TRBD1 (6 bases). The CDR3 runs to 13 residues. Germline values: CDR1 PRHDT, CDR2 FYEKMQ (reference sequence). The V and J ends lost 5 bases and 10 bases respectively, with 17 bases between them. The CDR3 loop reads CASSTRDTQGAFF. CDR3 nucleotide sequence: TGTGCCAGCAGCACACGGGACACCCAAGGAGCTTTCTTT.

In its sample, this clonotype was seen a few times. The V gene is TRBV2, the J gene TRBJ2-3; the match to TRBD2 covers 13 bases. Trimming removed 4 bases from V and 1 base from J; junction bases left unmatched: 2. The CDR3 sequence is 16 residues long. Per germline, CDR1 SNHLY and CDR2 FYNNEI. The CDR3 protein is CASSGTSGGGTDTQYF. The CDR3 region has the DNA TGTGCCAGCAGTGGGACTAGCGGGGGAGGCACAGATACGCAGTATTTT. The whole variable domain, filled in from reference TRBV2 and TRBJ2-3, reads EPEVTQTPSHQVTQMGQEVILRCVPISNHLYFYWYRQILGQKVEFLVSFYNNEISEKSEIFDDQFSVERPDGSNFTLKIRSTKLEDSAMYFCASSGTSGGGTDTQYFGPGTRLTVL.

This chain links TRBV12-3 or TRBV12-4 with TRBJ2-5, with D possibly matching TRBD2 (5 bases). Deletions cut 1 base from V and 5 bases from J, with 11 bases between. The CDR3 runs 14 residues. The CDR3 DNA is TGTGCCAGCAGTTTAGGTTCTAGCAGGGAGACCCAGTACTTC. This translates into CASSLGSSRETQYF.

The J gene is TRBJ2-4, the V gene TRBV5-1; 7 bases are a match to TRBD1. V shed 0 bases, J shed 11 bases, and the junction held 8 bases outside the gene matches. The CDR3 totals 14 residues. Germline V CDR1 and CDR2: SGHRS, YFSETQ. The CDR3 DNA is TGCGCCAGCAGCTTGGAGGGGGCCAGGGGGTTTCAGTACTTC. Translating it yields CASSLEGARGFQYF.

This clonotype occurred a few times. The rearrangement joins TRBV27 to TRBJ2-7, with 10 bases that match TRBD2. Germline V gene data show CDR1 as MNHEY and CDR2 as SMNVEV (reference sequence). The V and J ends lost 2 bases and 5 bases, in that order; junction bases with no gene match: 6. The CDR3 has 15 amino acids. DNA for the CDR3: TGTGCCAGCAGTTTACTTCTAGCGGGGGAACACGAGCAGTACTTC. This translates into CASSLLLAGEHEQYF.

In this sample, this clonotype turned up a few times. The rearrangement links TRBV20-1 to TRBJ2-3; 13 bases map to TRBD2. This CDR3 contains 15 residues. The germline V gene encodes CDR1 DFQATT and CDR2 SNEGSKA (reference sequence). With V trimmed by 5 bases and J by 3 bases, 5 bases remained unmatched. The CDR3 spells CSALLAGGPTDTQYF. For the CDR3, the DNA is TGCAGTGCTCTACTAGCGGGGGGGCCGACAGATACGCAGTATTTT.

This chain joins TRBV20-1 and TRBJ1-6; no definite D call. This CDR3 is 14 amino acids long. The V end lost 1 base, the J end lost 5 bases, and 9 bases lay between the germline ends. From germline, CDR1 is DFQATT and CDR2 SNEGSKA (reference sequence). CDR3 in DNA: TGCAGTGCTAGAGGCGGGTCCGATAATTCACCCCTCCACTTT. Its protein is CSARGGSDNSPLHF.

This rearrangement joins TRBV5-1 to TRBJ2-7; D perhaps matches TRBD1 (6 bases). CDR3 length: 15 amino acids. Trimming removed 0 bases at V and 1 base at J, with 11 bases between. In germline, CDR1 is SGHRS, CDR2 YFSETQ. CDR3 amino acids: CASSLARGRSYEQYF. For the CDR3, the DNA is TGCGCCAGCAGCTTGGCCAGGGGCAGGTCCTACGAGCAGTACTTC.

In its sample, this clonotype was seen many times. V is TRBV12-3 or TRBV12-4 and J is TRBJ1-5, with D unclear. The CDR3 has 13 residues. V lost 1 base, J lost 7 bases, and 8 bases lay in between. The CDR3 is CASSLGGEQPQHF. In nucleotides, the CDR3 is TGTGCCAGCAGTTTAGGGGGTGAGCAGCCCCAGCATTTT.

This clonotype was seen a handful of times. The V call is TRBV28, the J call TRBJ2-2; 14 nucleotides line up with TRBD2. The V gene's germline CDR1 is MDHEN and CDR2 SYDVKM. V shed 5 bases, J shed 3 bases, and the junction held 11 bases outside the gene matches. The CDR3 extends over 19 amino acids. Here the CDR3 DNA reads TGTGCCAGCAGTGGACCGGGACTAGCGGGGGACCTTTACACCGGGGAGCTGTTTTTT. Translating gives CASSGPGLAGDLYTGELFF.

Remarks on this clonotype: This may arise from a read error, as a much more abundant clone is one base away. The CDR3 region is CASSLGQTGNQPQRF. The CDR3 DNA reads TGTGCCAGCAGCTTAGGCCAAACGGGCAATCAGCCCCAGCGTTTT. The V gene is TRBV7-9, the J gene TRBJ1-5; D remains ambiguous. This CDR3 has 15 amino acids. Germline V gene lookup returns CDR1 SEHNR and CDR2 FQNEAQ (reference sequence).

The chain has TRBV4-1 and TRBJ1-6, with D possibly matching TRBD1 (6 bases). V shed 4 bases and J shed 10 bases, with 20 bases lying between them. Germline CDR1 is MGHRA and CDR2 is YSYEKL. This CDR3 contains 16 residues. The CDR3 spells CASSRSYRETNSPLHF. As DNA, the CDR3 is TGCGCCAGCAGCCGCTCCTACAGGGAAACTAACTCACCCCTCCACTTT.

This clonotype was observed at least ten times. V usage is TRBV2 and J usage is TRBJ2-3; TRBD2 agrees at 7 bases. CDR1 and CDR2 (germline): SNHLY, FYNNEI. This CDR3 is 15 amino acids long. J lost 5 bases, V lost 5 bases, and 10 bases had no gene match. The CDR3 nucleotides are TGTGCCAGCAGTTGGGCCGGGACTACGGGAGATACGCAGTATTTT. Encoded protein: CASSWAGTTGDTQYF.

This clonotype was seen repeatedly, ten times or more. The chain uses TRBV7-2 and TRBJ2-2; tentatively, D is TRBD1 (7 bases). Trimming cost V 5 bases and J 7 bases, with 11 bases left between them. This CDR3 has 13 amino acids. Looked up from germline, CDR1 is SGHTA and CDR2 is FQGNSA. As DNA, the CDR3 is TGTGCCAGCAGCATCCAGGGGGGCGGGGAGCTGTTTTTT. Translation gives CASSIQGGGELFF.

This clonotype was found many times. V is TRBV20-1 and J is TRBJ1-1; a weak D match, TRBD1 (6 bases). Germline V gene lookup returns CDR1 DFQATT and CDR2 SNEGSKA (reference sequence). CDR3 size: 16 residues. The V gene lost 0 bases and the J gene lost 0 bases, with 14 bases spanning the gap. The CDR3 protein is CSARDLGGQMNTEAFF. The CDR3 nucleotides are TGCAGTGCTAGAGATCTCGGGGGGCAGATGAACACTGAAGCTTTCTTT.